Listed here are 2 T cell receptor beta chains from one sample, sequenced in a study of blood T cell repertoires in COVID-19. Clones were read by immunoSEQ multiplex PCR, and TCRdb kept only the in-frame ones, dropping some. This sample has a few hundred thousand clones, with around 80% found just once. The sample comprised peripheral blood. The receptors come from a man in his fifties or sixties with active or convalescent COVID-19.

The chain employs TRBV11-1 and TRBJ2-3; 7 bases are shared with TRBD2. Germline V lookup: CDR1 SGHAT, CDR2 FQDESV (reference sequence). V shed 7 bases and J 2 bases; nucleotides not matched to a gene: 12. The CDR3 covers 16 residues. DNA of the CDR3: TGTGCCAGCACCCTAATAGGGCTAGCGGTCACAGATACGCAGTATTTT. Encoded protein: CASTLIGLAVTDTQYF.

This chain joins TRBV20-1 and TRBJ2-7; D may be TRBD1 (5 bases). Trimming shortened V by 3 bases and J by 5 bases, and 11 bases separated the two germline ends. Germline loops: CDR1 DFQATT, CDR2 SNEGSKA (reference sequence). The CDR3 is made up of 12 amino acids. CDR3 bases: TGCAGTGCTAGTCGCAGGGCGGACGAGCAGTACTTC. Its protein is CSASRRADEQYF.